This T cell receptor beta chain was identified in a study of cytomegalovirus exposure and HLA in healthy donors. The CDR3 sequence is 15 residues long. With 6 bases removed from V and 6 bases from J, the gap between germline ends came to 17 bases. CDR1 is SNHLY, CDR2 FYNNEI, per germline. Use of 60 Vbeta and 13 Jbeta primers characterized the PCR. Method: immunoSEQ multiplex PCR; TCRdb's copy keeps in-frame clones and lacks some. This table holds about 140,000 clones, roughly 86% found once. This sequence originates from a woman aged 40 to 55 in good health and CMV-seronegative. The chain employs TRBV2 and TRBJ2-2, with D perhaps TRBD2 (6 bases). The sequenced sample consisted of PBMCs. The CDR3 spells CASREGPPRAGELFF. The CDR3 bases are TGTGCCAGCAGGGAGGGGCCTCCCCGGGCCGGGGAGCTGTTTTTT. The whole variable domain, remainder taken from reference TRBV2 and TRBJ2-2, is EPEVTQTPSHQVTQMGQEVILRCVPISNHLYFYWYRQILGQKVEFLVSFYNNEISEKSEIFDDQFSVERPDGSNFTLKIRSTKLEDSAMYFCASREGPPRAGELFFGEGSRLTVL.